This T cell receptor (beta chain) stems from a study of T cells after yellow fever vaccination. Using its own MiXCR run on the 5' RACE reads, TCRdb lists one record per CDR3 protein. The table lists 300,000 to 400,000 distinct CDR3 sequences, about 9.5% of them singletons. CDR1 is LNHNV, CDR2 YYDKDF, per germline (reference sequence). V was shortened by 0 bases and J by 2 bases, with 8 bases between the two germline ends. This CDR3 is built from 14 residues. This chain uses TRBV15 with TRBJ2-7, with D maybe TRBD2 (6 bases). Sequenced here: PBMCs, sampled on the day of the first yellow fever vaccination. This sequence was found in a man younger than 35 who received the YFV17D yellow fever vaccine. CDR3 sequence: CATSREPGAYEQYF. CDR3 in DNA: TGTGCCACCAGCAGAGAGCCGGGGGCCTACGAGCAGTACTTC.